The T cell receptor (beta chain) under discussion was sequenced for a study of pediatric ulcerative colitis. About this clone itself: What it binds is unknown. At the DNA level, this CDR3 is encoded by other sequences in the same sample as well.

This was a survey-level run. Sequencing used immunoSEQ multiplex PCR; TCRdb keeps in-frame clones, though not all of them. The table records roughly 54,000 clones, over 80% of them present only once. Study-level results: Rectal repertoires separated controls, mild-moderate and acute severe colitis. Compared with controls, ulcerative colitis showed greater blood-rectum clone sharing. All ulcerative colitis patients, but no controls, carried a couple of rectal clonotypes.

Sequences were obtained from blood. The receptor was derived from a boy between 10 and 17 years old who was a control in a study of pediatric ulcerative colitis.

CDR3 coding DNA: TGTGCCAGCAGTCTAGGCACAGATACGCAGTATTTT. Translating gives CASSLGTDTQYF. V is TRBV27 and J is TRBJ2-3; D is unclear. V shed 5 bases and J shed 1 base, with 4 bases lying between them. The CDR3 is 12 amino acids. Germline V gene lookup returns CDR1 MNHEY and CDR2 SMNVEV (reference sequence).